What follows describes a single T cell receptor beta chain. After removal of 4 bases from V and 6 bases from J, the junction contained 9 bases not matched to a gene. The CDR3 contains 15 residues. Germline V lookup: CDR1 SGHNT, CDR2 YENEEA. This sample is part of a study of blood T cell repertoires in COVID-19. Study in general: COVID-19 samples collected from the United States, Italy and Spain covered acute and convalescent phases. T cells, B-cell-depleted T cells, or PBMCs provided the cDNA or gDNA that served as material.

In the authors' methods: Reference gene primer amplification gave estimated nucleated cell counts. TCRdb's copy holds only in-frame clones and misses some; the assay was immunoSEQ multiplex PCR. V and J calls and clone size are as listed in that table; D and trimming were resolved from the DNA. The profile covers nearly 250,000 clones, with approximately 86% appearing a single time and around 1.6% taken by the ten largest. The source is a woman aged 60 to 75 who had recovered from COVID-19. The genes are TRBV11-3 and TRBJ2-1; 7 bases match TRBD2. Sequencing used peripheral blood. In DNA form, the CDR3 reads TGTGCCAGCAGCTCGAATGTGCGGGGGATCAATGAGCAGTTCTTC. Protein product: CASSSNVRGINEQFF.